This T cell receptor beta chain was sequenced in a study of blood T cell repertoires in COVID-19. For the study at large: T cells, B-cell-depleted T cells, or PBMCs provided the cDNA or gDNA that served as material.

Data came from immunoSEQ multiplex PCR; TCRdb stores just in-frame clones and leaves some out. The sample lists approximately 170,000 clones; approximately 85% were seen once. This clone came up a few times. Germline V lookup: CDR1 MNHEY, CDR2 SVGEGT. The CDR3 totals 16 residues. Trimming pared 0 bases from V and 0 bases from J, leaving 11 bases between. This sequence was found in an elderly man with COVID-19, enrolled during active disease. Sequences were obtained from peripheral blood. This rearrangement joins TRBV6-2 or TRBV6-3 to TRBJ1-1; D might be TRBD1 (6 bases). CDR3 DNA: TGTGCCAGCAGTTACTCGACAGGCCGTCTGAACACTGAAGCTTTCTTT. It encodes CASSYSTGRLNTEAFF.